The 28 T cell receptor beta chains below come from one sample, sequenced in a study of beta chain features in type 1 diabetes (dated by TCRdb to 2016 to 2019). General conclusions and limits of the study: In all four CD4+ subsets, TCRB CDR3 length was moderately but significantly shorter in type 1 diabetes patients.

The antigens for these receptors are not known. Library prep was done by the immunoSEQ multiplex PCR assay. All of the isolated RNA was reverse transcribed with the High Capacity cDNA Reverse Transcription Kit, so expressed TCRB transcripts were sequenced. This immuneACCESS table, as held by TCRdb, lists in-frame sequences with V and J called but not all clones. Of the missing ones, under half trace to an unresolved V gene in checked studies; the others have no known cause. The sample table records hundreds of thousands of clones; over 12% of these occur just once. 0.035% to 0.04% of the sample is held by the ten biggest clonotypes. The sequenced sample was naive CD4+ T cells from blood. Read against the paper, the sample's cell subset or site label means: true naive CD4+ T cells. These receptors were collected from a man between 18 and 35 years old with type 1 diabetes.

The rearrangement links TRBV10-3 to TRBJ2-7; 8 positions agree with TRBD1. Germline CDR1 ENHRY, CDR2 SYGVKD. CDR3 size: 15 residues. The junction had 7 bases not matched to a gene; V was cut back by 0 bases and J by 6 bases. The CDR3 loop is CAISESNRGDGEQYF. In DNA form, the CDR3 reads TGTGCCATCAGTGAGTCAAACAGGGGGGACGGCGAGCAGTACTTC.

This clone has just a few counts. CDR3 sequence reads: CASSQGQNQETQYF. CDR3 coding DNA: TGCGCCAGCAGCCAAGGGCAGAACCAAGAGACCCAGTACTTC. The chain joins TRBV4-1 to TRBJ2-5; D unresolved. This CDR3 has 14 amino acids. V lost 1 base, J lost 0 bases, and 6 bases lay in between. The germline CDR1 and CDR2 sequences are MGHRA and YSYEKL.

The chain's CDR3 is CASSQDSVNGGAPQYF. CDR3 bases: TGCGCCAGCAGCCAAGATTCCGTAAACGGGGGCGCGCCACAGTACTTC. V and J are TRBV4-3 and TRBJ2-5, with D perhaps matching TRBD1 or TRBD2 (6 bases each). Per the germline V gene, CDR1 is LGHNA and CDR2 is YSLEER. The CDR3 extends over 16 amino acids. The V end lost 0 bases, the J end lost 11 bases, and 22 bases lay between the germline ends.

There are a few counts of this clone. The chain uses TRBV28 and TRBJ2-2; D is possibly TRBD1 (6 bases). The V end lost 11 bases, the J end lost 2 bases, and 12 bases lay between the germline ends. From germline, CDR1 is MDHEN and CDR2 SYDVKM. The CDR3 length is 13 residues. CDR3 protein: CAGVDSNTGELFF. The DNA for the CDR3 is TGTGCCGGAGTGGACAGTAACACCGGGGAGCTGTTTTTT.

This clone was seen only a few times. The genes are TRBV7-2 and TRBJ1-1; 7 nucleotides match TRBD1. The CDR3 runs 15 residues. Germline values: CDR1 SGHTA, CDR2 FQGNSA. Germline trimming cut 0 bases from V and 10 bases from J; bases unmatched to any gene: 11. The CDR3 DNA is TGTGCCAGCAGCTTAGCGCGGGGACAGATGGCCGGAGCTTTCTTT. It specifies CASSLARGQMAGAFF.

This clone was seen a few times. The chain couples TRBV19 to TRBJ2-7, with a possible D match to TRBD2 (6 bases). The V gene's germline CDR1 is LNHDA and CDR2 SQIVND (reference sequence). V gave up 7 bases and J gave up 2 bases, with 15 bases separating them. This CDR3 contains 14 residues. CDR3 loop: CASKTAGPTYEQYF. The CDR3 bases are TGTGCCAGTAAGACGGCGGGGCCCACCTACGAGCAGTACTTC.

DNA of the CDR3: TGCAGCGCGGGACAGGGGCCGGATACGCAGTATTTT. This sequence encodes CSAGQGPDTQYF. This chain joins TRBV29-1 and TRBJ2-3; 10 bases line up with TRBD1. This CDR3 contains 12 residues. Trimming cost V 7 bases and J 6 bases; bases outside gene matches: 4. Per the germline V gene, CDR1 is SQVTM and CDR2 is ANQGSEA.

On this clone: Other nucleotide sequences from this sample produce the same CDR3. CDR3 coding DNA: TGCAGCGTTGGGACAGTGAACACTGAAGCTTTCTTT. Translated, it gives CSVGTVNTEAFF. The chain uses TRBV29-1 and TRBJ1-1; the D gene is possibly TRBD1 (6 bases). Per germline, CDR1 SQVTM and CDR2 ANQGSEA. This CDR3 spans 12 amino acids. V lost 4 bases and J lost 0, with 6 bases in between.

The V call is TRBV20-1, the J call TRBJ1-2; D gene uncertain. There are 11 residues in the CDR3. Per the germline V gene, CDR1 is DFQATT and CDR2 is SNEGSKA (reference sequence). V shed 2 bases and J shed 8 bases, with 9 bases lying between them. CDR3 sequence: CSARFGGGYTF. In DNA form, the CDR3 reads TGCAGTGCTAGATTTGGTGGAGGCTACACCTTC.

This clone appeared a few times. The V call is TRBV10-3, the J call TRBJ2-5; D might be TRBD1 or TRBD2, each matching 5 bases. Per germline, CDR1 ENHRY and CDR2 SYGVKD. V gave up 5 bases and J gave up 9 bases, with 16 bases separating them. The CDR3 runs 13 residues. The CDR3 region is CAISSGTDGAQYF. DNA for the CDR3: TGTGCCATCAGTTCCGGGACGGATGGAGCCCAGTACTTC.

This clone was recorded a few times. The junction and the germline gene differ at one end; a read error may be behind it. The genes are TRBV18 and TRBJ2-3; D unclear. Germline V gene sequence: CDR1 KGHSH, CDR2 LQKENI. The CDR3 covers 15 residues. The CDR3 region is CASSPQTSSTDTQYF. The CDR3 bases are TGTGCCAGCTCTCCACAGACGTCTAGCACAGATACGCAGTATTTT.

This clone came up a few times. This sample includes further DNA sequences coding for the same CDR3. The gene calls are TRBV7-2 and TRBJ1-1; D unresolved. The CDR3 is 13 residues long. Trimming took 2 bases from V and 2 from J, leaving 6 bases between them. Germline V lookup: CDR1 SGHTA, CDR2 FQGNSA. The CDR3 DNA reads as TGTGCCAGCAGCTTAAGCCTTAACACTGAAGCTTTCTTT. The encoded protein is CASSLSLNTEAFF.

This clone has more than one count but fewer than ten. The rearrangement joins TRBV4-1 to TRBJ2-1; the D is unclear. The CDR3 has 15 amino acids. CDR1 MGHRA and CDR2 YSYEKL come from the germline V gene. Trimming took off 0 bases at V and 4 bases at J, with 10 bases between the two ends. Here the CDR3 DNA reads TGCGCCAGCAGCCAAGAAAGGGCAGTTTACAATGAGCAGTTCTTC. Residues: CASSQERAVYNEQFF.

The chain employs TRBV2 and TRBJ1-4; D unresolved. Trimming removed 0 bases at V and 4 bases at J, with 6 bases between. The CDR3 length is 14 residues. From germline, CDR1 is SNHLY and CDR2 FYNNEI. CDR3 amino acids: CASSEAFLNEKLFF. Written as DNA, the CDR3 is TGTGCCAGCAGTGAAGCTTTCCTTAATGAAAAACTGTTTTTT. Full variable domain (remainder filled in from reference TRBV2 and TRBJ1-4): EPEVTQTPSHQVTQMGQEVILRCVPISNHLYFYWYRQILGQKVEFLVSFYNNEISEKSEIFDDQFSVERPDGSNFTLKIRSTKLEDSAMYFCASSEAFLNEKLFFGSGTQLSVL.

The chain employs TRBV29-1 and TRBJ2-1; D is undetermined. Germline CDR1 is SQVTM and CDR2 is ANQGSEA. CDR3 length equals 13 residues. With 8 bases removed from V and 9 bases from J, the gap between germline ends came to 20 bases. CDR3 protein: CSTYVRSVGEQFF. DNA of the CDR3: TGCAGCACCTACGTTCGGTCTGTTGGTGAGCAGTTCTTC.

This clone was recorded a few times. The CDR3 bases are TGTGCCAGCAGCGGGCCTCAGGGAAACATTCAGTACTTC. Protein sequence: CASSGPQGNIQYF. The chain couples TRBV6-1 to TRBJ2-4; tentatively, D is TRBD1 (5 bases). This CDR3 contains 13 residues. Germline V gives CDR1 MNHNS, CDR2 SASEGT. With 6 bases removed from V and 6 bases from J, the gap between germline ends came to 12 bases.

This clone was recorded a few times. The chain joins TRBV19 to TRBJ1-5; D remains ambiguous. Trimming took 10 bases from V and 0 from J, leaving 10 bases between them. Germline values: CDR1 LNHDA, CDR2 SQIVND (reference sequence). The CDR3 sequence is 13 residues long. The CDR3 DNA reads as TGTGCCATTCAAGGCGGTAGCAATCAGCCCCAGCATTTT. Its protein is CAIQGGSNQPQHF.

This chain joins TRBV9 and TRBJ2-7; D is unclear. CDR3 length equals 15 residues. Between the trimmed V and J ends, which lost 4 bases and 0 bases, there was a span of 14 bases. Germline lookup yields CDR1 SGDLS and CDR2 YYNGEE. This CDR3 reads CASSLSPGTSYEQYF. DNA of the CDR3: TGTGCCAGCAGCCTAAGCCCTGGAACCTCCTACGAGCAGTACTTC.

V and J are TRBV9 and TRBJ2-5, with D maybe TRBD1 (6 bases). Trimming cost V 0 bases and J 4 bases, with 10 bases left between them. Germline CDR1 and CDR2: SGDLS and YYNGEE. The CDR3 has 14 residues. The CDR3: CASSVATGAETQYF. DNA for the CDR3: TGTGCCAGCAGCGTAGCGACAGGAGCAGAGACCCAGTACTTC.

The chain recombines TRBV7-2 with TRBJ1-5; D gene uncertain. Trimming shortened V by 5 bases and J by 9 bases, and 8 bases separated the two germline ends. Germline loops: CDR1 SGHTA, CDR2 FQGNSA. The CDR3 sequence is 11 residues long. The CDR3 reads CASSQIGPQHF. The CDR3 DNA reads TGTGCCAGCAGCCAGATAGGGCCCCAGCATTTT.

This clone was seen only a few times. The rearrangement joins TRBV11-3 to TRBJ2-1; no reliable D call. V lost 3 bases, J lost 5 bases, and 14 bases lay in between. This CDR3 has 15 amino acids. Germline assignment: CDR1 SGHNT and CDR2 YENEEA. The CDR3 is CASSFSTGGNNEQFF. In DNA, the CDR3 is TGTGCCAGCAGCTTCTCGACCGGTGGAAACAATGAGCAGTTCTTC.

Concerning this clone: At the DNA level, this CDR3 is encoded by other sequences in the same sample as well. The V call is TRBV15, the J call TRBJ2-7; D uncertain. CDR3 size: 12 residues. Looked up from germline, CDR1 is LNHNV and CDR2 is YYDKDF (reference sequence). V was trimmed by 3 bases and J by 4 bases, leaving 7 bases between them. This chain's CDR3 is CATSRDGYEQYF. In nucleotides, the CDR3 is TGTGCCACCAGCAGGGACGGGTACGAGCAGTACTTC.

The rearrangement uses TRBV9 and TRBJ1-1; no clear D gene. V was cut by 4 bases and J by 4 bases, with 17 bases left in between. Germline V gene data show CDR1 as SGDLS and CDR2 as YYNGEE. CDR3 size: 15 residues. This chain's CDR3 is CASSSTWSRSTEAFF. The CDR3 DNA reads TGTGCCAGCAGCTCTACTTGGAGTAGGAGCACTGAAGCTTTCTTT.

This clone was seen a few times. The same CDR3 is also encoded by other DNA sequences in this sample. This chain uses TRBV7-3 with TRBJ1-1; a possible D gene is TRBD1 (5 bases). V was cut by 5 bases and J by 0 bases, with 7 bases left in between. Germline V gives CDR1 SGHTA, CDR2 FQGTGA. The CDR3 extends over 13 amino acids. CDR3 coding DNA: TGTGCCAGCAGCGCACAGGTGAACACTGAAGCTTTCTTT. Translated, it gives CASSAQVNTEAFF.

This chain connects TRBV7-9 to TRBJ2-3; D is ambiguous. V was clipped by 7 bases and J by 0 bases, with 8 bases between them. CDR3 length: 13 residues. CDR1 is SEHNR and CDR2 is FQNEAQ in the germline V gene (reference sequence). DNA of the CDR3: TGTGCCAGCACCCGGCAGAGCACAGATACGCAGTATTTT. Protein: CASTRQSTDTQYF.

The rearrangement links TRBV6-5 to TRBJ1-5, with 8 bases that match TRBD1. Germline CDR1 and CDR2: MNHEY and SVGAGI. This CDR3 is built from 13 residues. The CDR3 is CAAGDRPNQPQHF. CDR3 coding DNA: TGTGCTGCGGGGGACAGGCCAAATCAGCCCCAGCATTTT.

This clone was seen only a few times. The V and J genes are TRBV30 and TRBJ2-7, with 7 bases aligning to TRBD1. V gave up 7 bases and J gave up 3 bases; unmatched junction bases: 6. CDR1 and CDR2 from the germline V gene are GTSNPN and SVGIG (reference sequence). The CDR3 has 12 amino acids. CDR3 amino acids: CALGAGGYEQYF. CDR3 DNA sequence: TGTGCCTTGGGGGCAGGGGGCTACGAGCAGTACTTC.

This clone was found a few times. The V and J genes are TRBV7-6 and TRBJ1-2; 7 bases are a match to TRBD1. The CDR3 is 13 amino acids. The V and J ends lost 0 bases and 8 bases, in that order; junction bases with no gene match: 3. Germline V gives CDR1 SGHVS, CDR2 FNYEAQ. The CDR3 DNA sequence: TGTGCCAGCAGCTTAGCGGGACAGAACGGCTACACCTTC. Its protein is CASSLAGQNGYTF. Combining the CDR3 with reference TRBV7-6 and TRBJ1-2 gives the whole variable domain GAGVSQSPRYKVTKRGQDVALRCDPISGHVSLYWYRQALGQGPEFLTYFNYEAQQDKSGLPNDRFSAERPEGSISTLTIQRTEQRDSAMYRCASSLAGQNGYTFGSGTRLTVV.